This T cell receptor beta chain was identified during a study of blood T cell repertoires in COVID-19. Original processing methods: By means of reference gene primer amplification, nucleated cell counts were estimated. Only in-frame clones appear in the TCRdb table, and some are missing; sequencing was by immunoSEQ multiplex PCR. V and J calls and clone size follow that table, whereas D and trimming were derived from the DNA. The sample holds about 200,000 clones; 86% are singletons and the top ten take 2.2%. This CDR3 is 14 amino acids long. Germline V CDR1 and CDR2: LNHDA, SQIVND (reference sequence). V dropped 8 bases and J dropped 5 bases, with 16 bases sitting between them.

The chain is built from TRBV19 and TRBJ1-3, with TRBD1 as a possible D gene (5 bases). The sequenced sample consisted of peripheral blood. The source is a man aged 25-45 years who had recovered from COVID-19. CDR3 coding DNA: TGTGCCAGTGGATCAGGGAGGATTAGAAACACCATATATTTT. This sequence encodes CASGSGRIRNTIYF.